The T cell receptor beta chain under discussion was sequenced for a study of PD-1 blockade in mismatch repair-deficient tumors. The method was immunoSEQ multiplex PCR; TCRdb's version includes in-frame clones alone and lacks a portion of them. The sample includes some 14,000 clones, over 75% of them seen just once. Noted time point: identical roughly ten-day culture without peptide (control). A no-peptide control culture served as baseline for clone fold changes. Points on this clone: Its antigen is unidentified.

Germline V gives CDR1 MNHEY, CDR2 SMNVEV (reference sequence). The CDR3 runs 16 residues. V lost 5 bases, J lost 8 bases, and 24 bases lay in between. The specimen was cells cultured in vitro, collected from a patient treated with pembrolizumab. This chain connects TRBV27 to TRBJ1-2; a possible D gene is TRBD1 (5 bases). The receptor comes from an adult with mismatch repair-deficient cancer. CDR3 sequence reads: CASSPIGAGNRRGYTF. The CDR3 DNA reads TGTGCCAGCAGTCCCATCGGGGCAGGGAATAGGAGGGGCTACACCTTC.